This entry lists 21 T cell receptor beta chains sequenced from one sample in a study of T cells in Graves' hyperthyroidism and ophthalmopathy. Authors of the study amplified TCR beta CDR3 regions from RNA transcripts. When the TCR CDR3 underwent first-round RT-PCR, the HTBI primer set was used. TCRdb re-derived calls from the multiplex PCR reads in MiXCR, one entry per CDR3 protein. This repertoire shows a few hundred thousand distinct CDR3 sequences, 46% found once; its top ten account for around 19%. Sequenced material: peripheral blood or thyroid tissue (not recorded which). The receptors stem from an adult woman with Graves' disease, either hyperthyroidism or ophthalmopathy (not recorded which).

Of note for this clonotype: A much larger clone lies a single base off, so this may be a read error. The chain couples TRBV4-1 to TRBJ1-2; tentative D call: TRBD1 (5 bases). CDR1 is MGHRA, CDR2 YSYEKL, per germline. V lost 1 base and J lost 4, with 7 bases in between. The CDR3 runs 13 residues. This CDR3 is CASSQAGSYGYTF. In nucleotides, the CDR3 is TGCGCCAGCAGCCAAGCAGGGAGCTATGGCTACACCTTC.

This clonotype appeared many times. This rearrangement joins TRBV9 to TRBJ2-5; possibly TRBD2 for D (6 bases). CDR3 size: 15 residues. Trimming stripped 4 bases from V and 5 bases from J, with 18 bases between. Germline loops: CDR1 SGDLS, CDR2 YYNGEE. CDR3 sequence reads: CASSSHRGGKETQYF. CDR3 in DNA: TGTGCCAGCAGCTCCCACCGTGGGGGGAAGGAGACCCAGTACTTC. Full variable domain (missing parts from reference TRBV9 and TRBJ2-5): DSGVTQTPKHLITATGQRVTLRCSPRSGDLSVYWYQQSLDQGLQFLIQYYNGEERAKGNILERFSAQQFPDLHSELNLSSLELGDSALYFCASSSHRGGKETQYFGPGTRLLVL.

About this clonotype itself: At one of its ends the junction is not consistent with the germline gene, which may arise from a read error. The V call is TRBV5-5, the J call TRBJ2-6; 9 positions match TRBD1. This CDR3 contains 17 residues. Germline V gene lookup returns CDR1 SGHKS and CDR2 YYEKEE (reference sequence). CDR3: CASSVDRGDTGANALTF. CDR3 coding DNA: TGTGCCAGCAGCGTCGACAGGGGGGATACTGGGGCCAACGCCCTGACTTTC.

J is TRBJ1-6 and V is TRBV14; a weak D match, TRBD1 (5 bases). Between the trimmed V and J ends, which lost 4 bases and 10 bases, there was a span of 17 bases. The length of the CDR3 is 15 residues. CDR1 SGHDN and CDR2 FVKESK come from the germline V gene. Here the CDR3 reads CASSRVWQGQSPLHF. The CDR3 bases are TGTGCCAGCAGCCGAGTCTGGCAGGGTCAATCACCCCTCCACTTT. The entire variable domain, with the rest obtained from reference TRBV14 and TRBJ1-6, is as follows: EAGVTQFPSHSVIEKGQTVTLRCDPISGHDNLYWYRRVMGKEIKFLLHFVKESKQDESGMPNNRFLAERTGGTYSTLKVQPAELEDSGVYFCASSRVWQGQSPLHFGNGTRLTVT.

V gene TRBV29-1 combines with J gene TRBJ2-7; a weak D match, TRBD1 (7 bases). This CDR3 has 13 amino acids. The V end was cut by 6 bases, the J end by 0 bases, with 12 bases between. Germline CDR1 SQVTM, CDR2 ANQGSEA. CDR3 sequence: CSVQGEVSYEQYF. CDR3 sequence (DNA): TGCAGCGTCCAGGGGGAGGTCTCCTACGAGCAGTACTTC.

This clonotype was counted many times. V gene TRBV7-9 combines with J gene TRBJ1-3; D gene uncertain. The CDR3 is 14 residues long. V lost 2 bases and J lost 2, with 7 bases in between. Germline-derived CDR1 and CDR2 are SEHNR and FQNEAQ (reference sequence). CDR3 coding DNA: TGTGCCAGCAGCTTATTGAGCACTGGAAACACCATATATTTT. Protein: CASSLLSTGNTIYF.

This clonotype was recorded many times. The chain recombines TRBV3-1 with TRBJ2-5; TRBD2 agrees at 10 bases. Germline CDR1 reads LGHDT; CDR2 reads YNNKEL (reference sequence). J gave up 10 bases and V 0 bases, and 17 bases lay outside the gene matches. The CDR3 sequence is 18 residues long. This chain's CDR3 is CASSQDLFWLAGVLGQYF. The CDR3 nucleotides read TGTGCCAGCAGCCAAGATCTATTCTGGCTAGCGGGAGTCTTGGGCCAGTACTTC.

CDR3 protein: CASTRGGVGDTQYF. CDR3 DNA: TGTGCCAGCACTCGAGGAGGGGTTGGAGATACGCAGTATTTT. This rearrangement joins TRBV2 to TRBJ2-3, with D perhaps matching TRBD2 (6 bases). Germline CDR1 is SNHLY and CDR2 is FYNNEI. The V end lost 7 bases, the J end lost 5 bases, and 16 bases lay between the germline ends. The CDR3 length is 14 residues.

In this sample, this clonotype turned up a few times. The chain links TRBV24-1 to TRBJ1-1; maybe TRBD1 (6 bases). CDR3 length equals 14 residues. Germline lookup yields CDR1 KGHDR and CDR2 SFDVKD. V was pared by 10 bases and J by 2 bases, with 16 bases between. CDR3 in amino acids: CATQGRGLNTEAFF. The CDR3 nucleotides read TGTGCCACGCAGGGCCGGGGGCTTAACACTGAAGCTTTCTTT.

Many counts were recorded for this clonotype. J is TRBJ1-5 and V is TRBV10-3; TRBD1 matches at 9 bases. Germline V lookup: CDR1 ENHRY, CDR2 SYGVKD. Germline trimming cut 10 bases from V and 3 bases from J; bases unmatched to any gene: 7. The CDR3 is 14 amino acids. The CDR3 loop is CASKDRGDNQPQHF. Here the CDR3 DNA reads TGTGCCAGCAAGGACAGGGGAGACAATCAGCCCCAGCATTTT.

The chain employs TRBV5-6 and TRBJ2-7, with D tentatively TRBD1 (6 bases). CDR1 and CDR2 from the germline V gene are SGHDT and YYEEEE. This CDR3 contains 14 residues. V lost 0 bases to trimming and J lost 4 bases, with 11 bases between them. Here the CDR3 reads CASSLEGQKYEQYF. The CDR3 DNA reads TGTGCCAGCAGCTTGGAAGGACAGAAATACGAGCAGTACTTC. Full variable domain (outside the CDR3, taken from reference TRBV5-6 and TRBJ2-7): DAGVTQSPTHLIKTRGQQVTLRCSPKSGHDTVSWYQQALGQGPQFIFQYYEEEERQRGNFPDRFSGHQFPNYSSELNVNALLLGDSALYLCASSLEGQKYEQYFGPGTRLTVT.

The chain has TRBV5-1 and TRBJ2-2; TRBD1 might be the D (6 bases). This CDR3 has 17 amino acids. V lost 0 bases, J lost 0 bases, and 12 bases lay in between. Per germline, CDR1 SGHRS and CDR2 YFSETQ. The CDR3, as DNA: TGCGCCAGCAGCTTGGACAGGGAAAAACCGAACACCGGGGAGCTGTTTTTT. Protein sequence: CASSLDREKPNTGELFF.

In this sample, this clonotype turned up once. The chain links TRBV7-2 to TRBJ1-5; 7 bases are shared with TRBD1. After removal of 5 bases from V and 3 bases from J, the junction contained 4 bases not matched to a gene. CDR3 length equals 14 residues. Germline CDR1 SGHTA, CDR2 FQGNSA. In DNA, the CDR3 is TGTGCCAGCAGCCCCGAGGGGGCCAATCAGCCCCAGCATTTT. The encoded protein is CASSPEGANQPQHF.

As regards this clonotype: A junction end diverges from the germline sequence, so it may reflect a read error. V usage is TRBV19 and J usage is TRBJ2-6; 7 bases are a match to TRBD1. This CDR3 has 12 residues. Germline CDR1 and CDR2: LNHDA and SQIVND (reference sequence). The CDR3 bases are TGTGCCAGTAGTGACCGGGACAGAAGTGAAGCTTTC. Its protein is CASSDRDRSEAF.

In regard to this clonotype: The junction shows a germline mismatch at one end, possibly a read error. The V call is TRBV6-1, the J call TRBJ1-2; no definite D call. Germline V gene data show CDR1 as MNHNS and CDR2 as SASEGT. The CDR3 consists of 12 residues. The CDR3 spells CASRDYNYGYTF. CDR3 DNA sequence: TGTGCCAGCCGTGACTATAACTATGGCTACACCTTC.

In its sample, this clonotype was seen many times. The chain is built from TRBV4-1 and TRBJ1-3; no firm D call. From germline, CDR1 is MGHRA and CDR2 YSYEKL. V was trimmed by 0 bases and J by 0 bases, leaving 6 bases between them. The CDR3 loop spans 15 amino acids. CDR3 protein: CASSQDGHSGNTIYF. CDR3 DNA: TGCGCCAGCAGCCAAGATGGGCACTCTGGAAACACCATATATTTT.

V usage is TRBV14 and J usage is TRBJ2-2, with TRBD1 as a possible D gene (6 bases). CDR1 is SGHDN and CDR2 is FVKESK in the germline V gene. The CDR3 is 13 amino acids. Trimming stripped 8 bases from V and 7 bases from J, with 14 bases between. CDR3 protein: CASRRTEDGELFF. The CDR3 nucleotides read TGTGCCAGCCGTAGGACAGAGGACGGGGAGCTGTTTTTT.

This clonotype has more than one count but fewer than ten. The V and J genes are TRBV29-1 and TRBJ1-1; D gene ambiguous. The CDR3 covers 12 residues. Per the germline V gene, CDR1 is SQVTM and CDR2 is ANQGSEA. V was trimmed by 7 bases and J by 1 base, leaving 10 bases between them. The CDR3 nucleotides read TGCAGCGGATCCCAGACGAACACTGAAGCTTTCTTT. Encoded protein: CSGSQTNTEAFF.

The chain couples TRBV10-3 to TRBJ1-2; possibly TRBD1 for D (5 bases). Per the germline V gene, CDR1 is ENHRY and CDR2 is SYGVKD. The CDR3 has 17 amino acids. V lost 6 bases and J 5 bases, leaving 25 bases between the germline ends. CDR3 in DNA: TGTGCCATCAGCAGAACCCCGGGACGAGAGAGGGGTTATGGCTACACCTTC. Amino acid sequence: CAISRTPGRERGYGYTF.

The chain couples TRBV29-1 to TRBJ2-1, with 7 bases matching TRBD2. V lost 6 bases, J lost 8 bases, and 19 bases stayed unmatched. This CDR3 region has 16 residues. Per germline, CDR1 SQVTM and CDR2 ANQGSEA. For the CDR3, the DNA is TGCAGCGTCAGAGGACTAGTCAATGGGCTAGGCGATGAGCAGTTCTTC. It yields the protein CSVRGLVNGLGDEQFF.

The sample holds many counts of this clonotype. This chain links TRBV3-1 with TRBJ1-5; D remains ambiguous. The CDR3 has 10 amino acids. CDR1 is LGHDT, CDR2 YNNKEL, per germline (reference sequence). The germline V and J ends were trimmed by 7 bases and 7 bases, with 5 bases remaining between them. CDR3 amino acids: CASTPQPQHF. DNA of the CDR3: TGTGCCAGCACCCCCCAGCCCCAGCATTTT.